These T cell receptor beta chains were read from a single sample in a study of T cell responses to AZD1222 COVID-19 vaccine. Clones were read by immunoSEQ multiplex PCR, and TCRdb kept only the in-frame ones, dropping some. The sample contains tens of thousands of clones, around 87% of which appear only once. Material: peripheral blood, obtained on day 0 of AZD1222 vaccination. The receptors stem from an adult in good health. Both conserved end residues are part of each CDR3. Fields, in order: J gene, clone size, V gene, D gene, CDR3 protein, CDR3 DNA. A D gene is named only where the DNA matches it firmly. Clone size is given for some rows only: seen once, a few or many times, or a class if the clone is expanded.

>TRBJ2-1|-|TRBV3-1/TRBV3-2|-
CASSQEHGGGTDEQFF
TGTGCCAGCAGCCAAGAACACGGAGGGGGAACGGATGAGCAGTTCTTC
>TRBJ1-1|-|TRBV7-6|TRBD1
CASSWGQGNTEAFF
TGTGCCAGCAGCTGGGGACAGGGGAACACTGAAGCTTTCTTT
>TRBJ2-7|-|TRBV4-2|TRBD2
CASSQVGTSGLTNSYEQYF
TGTGCCAGCAGCCAAGTCGGGACTAGCGGGCTAACTAACTCCTACGAGCAGTACTTC
>TRBJ1-5|-|TRBV9|-
CASSVGPRGEPQHF
TGTGCCAGCAGCGTAGGTCCCCGGGGTGAGCCCCAGCATTTT
>TRBJ2-7|-|TRBV6-5|-
CASSYAGPPGDEQYF
TGTGCCAGCAGTTACGCGGGCCCACCAGGGGACGAGCAGTACTTC
>TRBJ1-2|-|TRBV28|TRBD1
CASSQEPAGTVF
TGTGCCAGCAGTCAGGAACCCGCCGGGACAGTATTC
>TRBJ1-2|-|TRBV3-1/TRBV3-2|TRBD1
CASSQMQGAWGYTF
TGTGCCAGCAGCCAAATGCAGGGGGCGTGGGGCTACACCTTC
>TRBJ1-5|-|TRBV7-2|-
CASRATRDGNQPQHF
TGTGCCAGCAGGGCGACACGGGATGGCAATCAGCCCCAGCATTTT
>TRBJ1-2|once|TRBV18|-
CASSPSEGRYGYTF
TGTGCCAGCTCACCATCAGAGGGGAGATATGGCTACACCTTC
>TRBJ1-1|-|TRBV2|-
CASSANRLNTEAFF
TGTGCCAGCAGTGCGAACAGGCTGAACACTGAAGCTTTCTTT
>TRBJ1-4|-|TRBV18|-
CASSPPGARTNEKLFF
TGTGCCAGCTCACCACCTGGCGCAAGGACTAATGAAAAACTGTTTTTT
>TRBJ1-2|-|TRBV5-6|-
CASSLDVANYGYTF
TGTGCCAGCAGCTTGGATGTCGCAAACTATGGCTACACCTTC
>TRBJ2-7|-|TRBV9|TRBD2
CASSVGTSPWEQYF
TGTGCCAGCAGCGTAGGGACTAGCCCCTGGGAGCAGTACTTC
>TRBJ2-7|-|TRBV5-1|-
CASSLGVAVSYEQYF
TGCGCCAGCAGCTTGGGAGTAGCGGTCTCCTACGAGCAGTACTTC
>TRBJ2-1|-|TRBV7-9|TRBD2
CASSSGVSGTTNEQFF
TGTGCCAGCAGCTCTGGTGTTAGCGGGACCACCAATGAGCAGTTCTTC
>TRBJ1-2|-|TRBV24-1|-
CATSDFYKSYTF
TGTGCCACCAGTGATTTCTACAAGTCCTACACCTTC
>TRBJ1-2|-|TRBV28|TRBD1
CASRKGQVLNYGYTF
TGTGCCAGCAGAAAGGGACAGGTGTTAAACTATGGCTACACCTTC
>TRBJ2-5|-|TRBV5-1|-
CASTPSPNGDETQYF
TGCGCCAGCACCCCCTCACCGAATGGGGATGAGACCCAGTACTTC
>TRBJ2-7|-|TRBV6-5|-
CASSYVAGDPYEQYF
TGTGCCAGCAGTTACGTCGCAGGGGACCCCTACGAGCAGTACTTC
>TRBJ1-5|-|TRBV6-6|TRBD1
CASNWDRERRQPQHF
TGTGCCAGCAATTGGGACAGGGAAAGGCGTCAGCCCCAGCATTTT
>TRBJ2-3|-|TRBV3-1/TRBV3-2|TRBD1
CASSQDETGYYRTDTQYF
TGTGCCAGCAGCCAAGATGAGACAGGGTATTATCGCACAGATACGCAGTATTTT
>TRBJ2-2|-|TRBV19|-
CASSMRGIMKYTGELFF
TGTGCCAGTAGTATGCGAGGGATTATGAAGTACACCGGGGAGCTGTTTTTT
>TRBJ1-1|-|TRBV6-5|-
CASSYYPDSDTEAFF
TGTGCCAGCAGTTACTACCCTGACAGTGACACTGAAGCTTTCTTT
>TRBJ1-4|-|TRBV28|TRBD1
CASRTLGTGYEKLFF
TGTGCCAGCAGGACGCTCGGGACAGGGTATGAAAAACTGTTTTTT
>TRBJ2-7|-|TRBV6-2/TRBV6-3|-
CASSLGASSSYEQYF
TGTGCCAGCAGCCTCGGGGCTAGCAGCAGTTACGAGCAGTACTTC
>TRBJ1-2|-|TRBV4-1|TRBD1
CASSLRGEGARRGYGYTF
TGCGCCAGCAGCCTGCGGGGGGAGGGGGCGCGAAGGGGCTATGGCTACACCTTC
>TRBJ1-2|once|TRBV24-1|TRBD1
CATSPTGTGGFGYTF
TGTGCCACCAGTCCCACCGGGACAGGCGGATTCGGCTACACCTTC
>TRBJ2-1|few|TRBV7-8|TRBD2
CASSLIAGGYNEQFF
TGTGCCAGCAGCTTGATAGCGGGAGGGTACAATGAGCAGTTCTTC
>TRBJ2-3|-|TRBV5-4|TRBD2
CASSASGSGMDTQYF
TGTGCCAGCAGCGCTAGCGGGAGTGGGATGGATACGCAGTATTTT
>TRBJ2-1|-|TRBV9|TRBD2
CASSSTSDSSYNEQFF
TGTGCCAGCAGTTCTACTAGCGATTCCTCCTACAATGAGCAGTTCTTC
>TRBJ1-5|-|TRBV7-9|TRBD1
CASSDRVSNQPQHF
TGTGCCAGCAGCGACAGGGTTAGCAATCAGCCCCAGCATTTT
>TRBJ2-1|-|TRBV19|TRBD2
CASSIGGVQNEQFF
TGTGCCAGTAGTATCGGGGGGGTACAGAATGAGCAGTTCTTC
>TRBJ1-1|-|TRBV3-1/TRBV3-2|-
CASSQGSYTEAFF
TGTGCCAGCAGCCAAGGCAGCTACACTGAAGCTTTCTTT